These T cell receptor beta chains were read from a single sample in a study of blood T cells in healthy people across ages. TCRdb called the 5' RACE reads again in MiXCR, with one record for every CDR3 protein. The top ten hold under 30% of the sample, which has around 1,900,000 distinct CDR3 sequences, approximately 40% seen once. Sequencing used blood. The receptors originated from a human donor in good health. Each CDR3 is given with its conserved first and last residue. Fields, in order: J gene, CDR3 length, clone size, V gene, D gene, CDR3 protein, CDR3 DNA. The D gene is left open where the match is weak. For some rows the clone size is stated as once, few or many, or as a class when expanded; others skip it.

J gene: TRBJ2-7; CDR3 length: 15; clone size: few; V gene: TRBV7-2; D gene: TRBD1; CDR3 protein: CASSSYRDRGYEQYF; CDR3 DNA: TGTGCCAGCAGCTCCTACCGGGACAGGGGCTACGAGCAGTACTTC
J gene: TRBJ2-5; CDR3 length: 13; clone size: many; V gene: TRBV29-1; D gene: -; CDR3 protein: CSVVWANQETQYF; CDR3 DNA: TGCAGCGTTGTATGGGCAAACCAAGAGACCCAGTACTTC
J gene: TRBJ2-7; CDR3 length: 12; clone size: -; V gene: TRBV7-2; D gene: TRBD2; CDR3 protein: CASSGGGGKQYF; CDR3 DNA: TGTGCCAGCAGCGGCGGGGGGGGCAAGCAGTACTTC
J gene: TRBJ2-3; CDR3 length: 11; clone size: -; V gene: TRBV4-2; D gene: -; CDR3 protein: CASSQDGTQYF; CDR3 DNA: TGTGCCAGCAGCCAAGATGGTACGCAGTATTTT
J gene: TRBJ1-6; CDR3 length: 12; clone size: -; V gene: TRBV20-1; D gene: TRBD1; CDR3 protein: CSPGTADSPLHF; CDR3 DNA: TGCAGTCCCGGGACAGCCGATTCACCCCTCCACTTT
J gene: TRBJ2-3; CDR3 length: 14; clone size: few; V gene: TRBV29-1; D gene: -; CDR3 protein: CSALIVTRPDTQYF; CDR3 DNA: TGCAGCGCTCTGATCGTTACGAGGCCAGATACGCAGTATTTT
J gene: TRBJ2-3; CDR3 length: 13; clone size: -; V gene: TRBV20-1; D gene: -; CDR3 protein: CSAPREGGNTQYF; CDR3 DNA: TGCAGTGCCCCCCGGGAAGGGGGAAATACGCAGTATTTT
J gene: TRBJ1-4; CDR3 length: 17; clone size: -; V gene: TRBV7-9; D gene: TRBD1; CDR3 protein: CASSFAVPGQINEKLFF; CDR3 DNA: TGTGCCAGCAGCTTCGCCGTCCCGGGACAGATAAATGAAAAACTGTTTTTT
J gene: TRBJ2-1; CDR3 length: 16; clone size: -; V gene: TRBV20-1; D gene: TRBD1; CDR3 protein: CSARSPRDRGYNEQFF; CDR3 DNA: TGCAGTGCTAGATCCCCCCGGGACAGGGGTTACAATGAGCAGTTCTTC
J gene: TRBJ2-7; CDR3 length: 15; clone size: few; V gene: TRBV11-1; D gene: TRBD1; CDR3 protein: CASSLARQGLGEQYF; CDR3 DNA: TGTGCCAGCAGCTTAGCTCGACAGGGGCTAGGGGAGCAGTACTTC
J gene: TRBJ1-2; CDR3 length: 14; clone size: -; V gene: TRBV19; D gene: -; CDR3 protein: CASSTPGEGYGYTF; CDR3 DNA: TGTGCCAGTAGTACGCCGGGAGAGGGCTATGGCTACACCTTC
J gene: TRBJ1-2; CDR3 length: 13; clone size: -; V gene: TRBV12-3/TRBV12-4; D gene: -; CDR3 protein: CASSYFRGNGYTF; CDR3 DNA: TGTGCCAGCAGCTACTTCAGGGGAAATGGCTACACCTTC
J gene: TRBJ2-1; CDR3 length: 15; clone size: -; V gene: TRBV27; D gene: -; CDR3 protein: CASSSQGGGFNEQFF; CDR3 DNA: TGTGCCAGCAGCTCCCAGGGAGGGGGGTTCAATGAGCAGTTCTTC
J gene: TRBJ2-7; CDR3 length: 10; clone size: -; V gene: TRBV20-1; D gene: -; CDR3 protein: CSPSGYEQYF; CDR3 DNA: TGCAGTCCCTCAGGATACGAGCAGTACTTC
J gene: TRBJ2-3; CDR3 length: 14; clone size: -; V gene: TRBV28; D gene: -; CDR3 protein: CASGKRVGGDTQYF; CDR3 DNA: TGTGCCAGCGGGAAAAGGGTAGGGGGAGATACGCAGTATTTT
J gene: TRBJ2-3; CDR3 length: 11; clone size: few; V gene: TRBV20-1; D gene: -; CDR3 protein: CSARLSEAQYF; CDR3 DNA: TGCAGTGCTAGATTATCGGAGGCGCAGTATTTT
J gene: TRBJ2-7; CDR3 length: 14; clone size: few; V gene: TRBV20-1; D gene: -; CDR3 protein: CSAPTTGQPYEQYF; CDR3 DNA: TGCAGTGCTCCCACAACTGGACAGCCCTACGAGCAGTACTTC
J gene: TRBJ2-5; CDR3 length: 14; clone size: once; V gene: TRBV28; D gene: -; CDR3 protein: CANSLGGYQETQYF; CDR3 DNA: TGTGCCAACAGTTTAGGGGGTTACCAAGAGACCCAGTACTTC
J gene: TRBJ1-2; CDR3 length: 15; clone size: -; V gene: TRBV28; D gene: -; CDR3 protein: CASSLIDGGPYGYTF; CDR3 DNA: TGTGCCAGCAGTTTAATCGACGGAGGACCTTATGGCTACACCTTC
J gene: TRBJ1-2; CDR3 length: 13; clone size: few; V gene: TRBV20-1; D gene: TRBD1; CDR3 protein: CSAKDRGDYGYTF; CDR3 DNA: TGCAGTGCTAAAGACAGGGGGGACTATGGCTACACCTTC
J gene: TRBJ2-5; CDR3 length: 15; clone size: -; V gene: TRBV20-1; D gene: -; CDR3 protein: CSARDWGGPNNEQYF; CDR3 DNA: TGCAGTGCTAGAGATTGGGGGGGGCCAAACAATGAGCAGTACTTC
J gene: TRBJ2-5; CDR3 length: 18; clone size: few; V gene: TRBV4-1; D gene: -; CDR3 protein: CASSQDTPIAGGMGAQYF; CDR3 DNA: TGCGCCAGCAGCCAAGACACCCCGATCGCCGGAGGGATGGGGGCCCAGTACTTC
J gene: TRBJ2-7; CDR3 length: 14; clone size: -; V gene: TRBV6-5; D gene: -; CDR3 protein: CASSQRVIGNEQYF; CDR3 DNA: TGTGCCAGCAGCCAAAGGGTGATAGGGAACGAGCAGTACTTC
J gene: TRBJ1-1; CDR3 length: 15; clone size: -; V gene: TRBV5-1; D gene: -; CDR3 protein: CASSLEVLGNTEAFF; CDR3 DNA: TGCGCCAGCAGCTTGGAGGTTTTGGGGAACACTGAAGCTTTCTTT
J gene: TRBJ2-7; CDR3 length: 16; clone size: -; V gene: TRBV4-3; D gene: -; CDR3 protein: CASSQDVGAVGYEQYF; CDR3 DNA: TGCGCCAGCAGCCAAGATGTCGGGGCAGTAGGCTACGAGCAGTACTTC
J gene: TRBJ1-2; CDR3 length: 13; clone size: -; V gene: TRBV27; D gene: -; CDR3 protein: CASSFAGEGGYTF; CDR3 DNA: TGTGCCAGCAGTTTTGCAGGGGAAGGGGGCTACACCTTC
J gene: TRBJ2-1; CDR3 length: 14; clone size: few; V gene: TRBV20-1; D gene: TRBD2; CDR3 protein: CSARDSGGNNEQFF; CDR3 DNA: TGCAGTGCTAGAGATAGCGGGGGCAACAATGAGCAGTTCTTC
J gene: TRBJ2-5; CDR3 length: 14; clone size: -; V gene: TRBV20-1; D gene: -; CDR3 protein: CSARGDTSSETQYF; CDR3 DNA: TGCAGTGCTAGAGGGGATACATCATCAGAGACCCAGTACTTC
J gene: TRBJ1-2; CDR3 length: 14; clone size: -; V gene: TRBV29-1; D gene: -; CDR3 protein: CSVGRIGPATRYTF; CDR3 DNA: TGCAGCGTTGGAAGGATAGGCCCGGCAACCCGCTACACCTTC